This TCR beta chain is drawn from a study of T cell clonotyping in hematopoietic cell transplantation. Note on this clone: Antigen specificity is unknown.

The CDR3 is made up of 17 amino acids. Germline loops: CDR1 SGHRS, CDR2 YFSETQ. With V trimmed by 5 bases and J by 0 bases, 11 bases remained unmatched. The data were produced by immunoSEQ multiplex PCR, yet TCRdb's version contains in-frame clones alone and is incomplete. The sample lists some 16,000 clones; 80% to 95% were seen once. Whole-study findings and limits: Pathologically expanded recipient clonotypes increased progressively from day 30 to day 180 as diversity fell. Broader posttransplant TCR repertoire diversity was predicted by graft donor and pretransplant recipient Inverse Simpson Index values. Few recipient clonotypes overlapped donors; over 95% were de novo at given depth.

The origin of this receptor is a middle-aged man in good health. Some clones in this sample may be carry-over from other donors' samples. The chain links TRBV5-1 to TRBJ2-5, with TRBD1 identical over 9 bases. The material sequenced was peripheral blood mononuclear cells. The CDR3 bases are TGCGCCAGCAGGTCCCCTATCGGACAGGGGAACCAAGAGACCCAGTACTTC. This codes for CASRSPIGQGNQETQYF.